The rows below give T cell receptor beta chains drawn from one sample of a study of shared clonotypes between healthy human individuals. Assay: immunoSEQ multiplex PCR; the TCRdb copy retains only in-frame clones and omits some. The sample consists of about 1.5 million clones, roughly 96% of them appearing once. The specimen was naive CD4+ T cells sorted from blood. The receptors shown here come from a man aged 25 to 45 in good health. The conserved cysteine and the conserved F or W are not part of the CDR3 here. The order of the fields is V gene, J gene, CDR3 protein.

>TRBV5-1|TRBJ1-1
ASSFNSASYTEAF
>TRBV29-1|TRBJ1-1
SVDLPWGTEAF
>TRBV10-3|TRBJ1-2
AISDDRGIYGYT
>TRBV29-1|TRBJ2-7
SVEGGGRQY
>TRBV5-5|TRBJ2-7
ASSLLGGSYEQY
>TRBV11-2|TRBJ2-7
ASSLVLVTGGQY
>TRBV5-1|TRBJ2-1
ASSTGGTEQF
>TRBV7-2|TRBJ1-3
ASSKTQDSGNTIY
>TRBV25-1|TRBJ1-3
ASSELTGSGNTIY
>TRBV27|TRBJ2-2
ASNSGRAFTGELF
>TRBV6-1|TRBJ2-2
ASSVASLVAGELF
>TRBV6-5|TRBJ1-2
ASSYDPPAGSYGYT
>TRBV2|TRBJ2-1
ASRGLADEQF
>TRBV7-9|TRBJ1-1
ASTQDEAF
>TRBV11-3|TRBJ1-1
ASSNGMNTEAF
>TRBV5-4|TRBJ2-5
ASSLMGLGETQY
>TRBV6-5|TRBJ2-7
ASSYSQGLSYEQY
>TRBV9|TRBJ2-5
ASSVELAGQETQY
>TRBV4-1|TRBJ2-1
ASSPRLNEQF
>TRBV5-4|TRBJ2-7
ASSWRGPNGEQY
>TRBV7-9|TRBJ1-2
ASSLDDYGYT
>TRBV7-8|TRBJ2-1
ASSFPGLAGGEQF
>TRBV28|TRBJ2-1
ASSPGTVVGEQF
>TRBV27|TRBJ2-2
ASSPLITSTGELF
>TRBV5-6|TRBJ2-2
ASSSGERGGELF
>TRBV2|TRBJ1-1
ASRSGNTEAF
>TRBV5-4|TRBJ2-7
ASSLSTGSYEQY
>TRBV7-2|TRBJ2-1
ASSLVGSPMNEQF
>TRBV11-2|TRBJ2-7
ASSFNRGRASYEQY
>TRBV9|TRBJ2-1
ASSVGGSGYNEQF
>TRBV16|TRBJ2-2
ASSQSHGQGTGELF
>TRBV6-6|TRBJ1-5
ASSYRDREKQPQH
>TRBV7-2|TRBJ1-5
ASSLAAGNQPQH
>TRBV7-9|TRBJ2-7
ASSLTGQGADYEQY
>TRBV2|TRBJ1-5
ASSERTALNQPQH
>TRBV5-1|TRBJ2-2
ASSLEGVDTGELF
>TRBV27|TRBJ1-5
ASSFRAPGPQH
>TRBV28|TRBJ2-2
ASSLLYQANTGELF
>TRBV9|TRBJ2-3
ASSVAAGDTQY
>TRBV7-8|TRBJ2-1
ASSWSREGLNEQF
>TRBV10-1|TRBJ2-7
ATPTPEQY